Below are 31 T cell receptor beta chains sequenced from a single sample in a study of T cell responses to AZD1222 COVID-19 vaccine. The assay was immunoSEQ multiplex PCR, and TCRdb's table has in-frame clones only and misses some. The sample contains 95,000 to 100,000 clones, 75% to 95% of which appear only once. The sequences come from peripheral blood, collected on day 0 of AZD1222 vaccination. Receptor source: an adult in good health.

V and J are TRBV28 and TRBJ2-1; D is ambiguous. Germline CDR1 reads MDHEN; CDR2 reads SYDVKM. The CDR3 loop spans 12 amino acids. Trimming stripped 3 bases from V and 5 bases from J, with 5 bases between. CDR3 sequence reads: CASSFLHNEQFF. DNA of the CDR3: TGTGCCAGCAGTTTCCTCCACAATGAGCAGTTCTTC.

The CDR3 nucleotides read TGCGCCAGCAGCCCGGGACTAGCGGGTACCTACGAGCAGTACTTC. Amino acid sequence: CASSPGLAGTYEQYF. The chain recombines TRBV4-1 with TRBJ2-7; 12 nucleotides line up with TRBD2. V lost 4 bases to trimming and J lost 2 bases; unmatched junction nucleotides: 3. This CDR3 is 15 amino acids long. The V gene's germline CDR1 is MGHRA and CDR2 YSYEKL.

This clone was counted once. The chain has TRBV5-1 and TRBJ1-1; TRBD1 is a possible D gene (5 bases). The V end lost 7 bases, the J end lost 2 bases, and 6 bases lay between the germline ends. Per the germline V gene, CDR1 is SGHRS and CDR2 is YFSETQ. The CDR3 covers 11 residues. The CDR3 bases are TGCGCCAGCCGGGGCAACACTGAAGCTTTCTTT. Translated: CASRGNTEAFF.

The rearrangement links TRBV7-8 to TRBJ1-1; TRBD1 is a possible D gene (5 bases). Trimming left V 6 bases short and J 2 bases short, with 13 bases between. The germline CDR1 and CDR2 sequences are SGHVS and FQNEAQ. This CDR3 spans 14 amino acids. Written as DNA, the CDR3 is TGTGCCAGCAGTTGGACACTCGCTAACACTGAAGCTTTCTTT. Translation: CASSWTLANTEAFF.

The chain is built from TRBV4-2 and TRBJ2-7, with D possibly TRBD2 on 7 matching bases. The V end was cut by 0 bases, the J end by 4 bases, with 13 bases between. The CDR3 loop spans 15 amino acids. Germline-derived CDR1 and CDR2 are LGHNA and YNFKEQ. Here the CDR3 DNA reads TGTGCCAGCAGCCAAGAAGGGGGGGTGTTTTACGAGCAGTACTTC. Protein sequence: CASSQEGGVFYEQYF.

V is TRBV4-2 and J is TRBJ1-5; D not resolved. The germline V gene has CDR1 LGHNA and CDR2 YNFKEQ. CDR3 length: 14 residues. V was cut by 5 bases and J by 4 bases, with 12 bases left in between. The CDR3 protein is CASSARVGNQPQHF. The CDR3 DNA is TGTGCCAGCAGCGCAAGGGTGGGGAATCAGCCCCAGCATTTT.

This chain links TRBV5-1 with TRBJ2-7; a weak D match, TRBD1 (5 bases). The CDR3 totals 12 residues. The V and J ends lost 3 bases and 7 bases respectively, with 11 bases between them. Germline V gene lookup returns CDR1 SGHRS and CDR2 YFSETQ. CDR3 sequence (DNA): TGCGCCAGCAGCTCAACAGGAGTTGAGCAGTACTTC. Its translation: CASSSTGVEQYF.

The chain employs TRBV30 and TRBJ1-6; D ambiguous. Trimming took 1 base from V and 0 from J, leaving 13 bases between them. Germline V gene data show CDR1 as GTSNPN and CDR2 as SVGIG (reference sequence). The CDR3 sequence is 17 residues long. The CDR3: CAWSGEGGHSYNSPLHF. The DNA for the CDR3 is TGTGCCTGGAGTGGGGAGGGAGGCCACTCCTATAATTCACCCCTCCACTTT.

This chain joins TRBV6-5 and TRBJ1-5; D is uncertain. Germline V gene lookup returns CDR1 MNHEY and CDR2 SVGAGI. V lost 10 bases and J lost 4, with 17 bases in between. The CDR3 has 14 residues. The CDR3 DNA follows: TGTGCCACCCAGATGGCGGGCCTTAATCAGCCCCAGCATTTT. Translation gives CATQMAGLNQPQHF.

The chain couples TRBV6-5 to TRBJ2-7; D not resolved. CDR1 is MNHEY, CDR2 SVGAGI, per germline. The CDR3 has 14 residues. V was cut by 1 base and J by 0 bases, with 7 bases left in between. As DNA, the CDR3 is TGTGCCAGCAGTTACTATGTGGGCTCCTACGAGCAGTACTTC. Amino acids: CASSYYVGSYEQYF.

The rearrangement uses TRBV30 and TRBJ1-1; a possible D gene is TRBD1 (6 bases). With 4 bases removed from V and 3 bases from J, the gap between germline ends came to 12 bases. The CDR3 has 13 residues. CDR1 GTSNPN and CDR2 SVGIG come from the germline V gene (reference sequence). CDR3 coding DNA: TGTGCCTGGATGGAAGGGGGGCACACTGAAGCTTTCTTT. Translating gives CAWMEGGHTEAFF.

This sequence joins TRBV24-1 and TRBJ2-3; D is uncertain. The CDR3 is 14 residues long. V was cut by 4 bases and J by 1 base, with 8 bases left in between. CDR1 is KGHDR, CDR2 SFDVKD, per germline. DNA of the CDR3: TGTGCCACCAGTGACCGCGGACGCACAGATACGCAGTATTTT. Amino acid sequence: CATSDRGRTDTQYF.

Worth noting for this clone: Other DNA sequences within the sample encode an identical CDR3. The rearrangement uses TRBV7-9 and TRBJ1-3; D not resolved. This CDR3 is 12 amino acids long. Per the germline V gene, CDR1 is SEHNR and CDR2 is FQNEAQ (reference sequence). V was cut by 0 bases and J by 4 bases, with 1 base left in between. In nucleotides, the CDR3 is TGTGCCAGCAGCTTAGCCGGAAACACCATATATTTT. Residues: CASSLAGNTIYF.

The CDR3 spells CASSLSFTGREEKLFF. The CDR3 DNA reads as TGTGCCAGCAGTTTATCGTTCACGGGAAGGGAAGAAAAACTGTTTTTT. The chain is built from TRBV28 and TRBJ1-4, with D unclear. Per germline, CDR1 MDHEN and CDR2 SYDVKM. This CDR3 spans 16 amino acids. The V end was cut by 1 base, the J end by 8 bases, with 17 bases between.

V gene TRBV28 combines with J gene TRBJ2-7; weak D call: TRBD1 (6 bases). V gave up 8 bases and J gave up 2 bases, with 19 bases separating them. This CDR3 spans 15 amino acids. Germline V lookup: CDR1 MDHEN, CDR2 SYDVKM. The CDR3 bases are TGTGCCAGCTGTCACACCGGGACAACCACCTACGAGCAGTACTTC. This encodes CASCHTGTTTYEQYF.

This rearrangement joins TRBV19 to TRBJ2-7; the match to TRBD1 covers 7 bases. Losses at the gene ends were 7 bases for V and 6 bases for J; bases not matched to a gene: 6. Germline V CDR1 and CDR2: LNHDA, SQIVND (reference sequence). The CDR3 sequence is 12 residues long. The CDR3 nucleotides read TGTGCCAGTACCCACAGGGGAGCCGAGCAGTACTTC. Translation: CASTHRGAEQYF. Filled out from reference TRBV19 and TRBJ2-7, the complete variable domain reads DGGITQSPKYLFRKEGQNVTLSCEQNLNHDAMYWYRQDPGQGLRLIYYSQIVNDFQKGDIAEGYSVSREKKESFPLTVTSAQKNPTAFYLCASTHRGAEQYFGPGTRLTVT.

This rearrangement joins TRBV5-6 to TRBJ1-6, with TRBD1 matching 7 bases. Looked up from germline, CDR1 is SGHDT and CDR2 is YYEEEE. This CDR3 is 14 amino acids long. The V segment lost 4 bases and the J segment 14 bases; nucleotides outside the gene matches: 12. CDR3 sequence reads: CASSGGQVAYALHF. CDR3 nucleotides: TGTGCCAGCAGCGGAGGACAGGTTGCATATGCCCTCCACTTT.

V usage is TRBV30 and J usage is TRBJ2-7, with D tentatively TRBD1 (5 bases). V shed 5 bases and J shed 6 bases, with 14 bases lying between them. The CDR3 extends over 12 amino acids. The germline CDR1 and CDR2 sequences are GTSNPN and SVGIG (reference sequence). The CDR3 DNA reads as TGTGCCTGGGGGGCCTCAGGGCTCGAGCAGTACTTC. Translating gives CAWGASGLEQYF. Full variable domain (rest looked up from reference TRBV30 and TRBJ2-7): SQTIHQWPATLVQPVGSPLSLECTVEGTSNPNLYWYRQAAGRGLQLLFYSVGIGQISSEVPQNLSASRPQDRQFILSSKKLLLSDSGFYLCAWGASGLEQYFGPGTRLTVT.

The CDR3 nucleotides read TGTGCCAGCAGCTTATTGAATCACGGGGAGCTGTTTTTT. Translating gives CASSLLNHGELFF. This chain connects TRBV7-9 to TRBJ2-2; D gene ambiguous. The CDR3 is made up of 13 amino acids. The V end lost 2 bases, the J end lost 7 bases, and 8 bases lay between the germline ends. Looked up from germline, CDR1 is SEHNR and CDR2 is FQNEAQ (reference sequence).

The rearrangement uses TRBV5-1 and TRBJ2-1; D not certain. Germline loops: CDR1 SGHRS, CDR2 YFSETQ. Deletions cut 4 bases from V and 1 base from J, with 9 bases between. CDR3 length: 14 residues. The CDR3 reads CASSPSHSYNEQFF. The CDR3, as DNA: TGCGCCAGCAGCCCCAGCCATTCCTACAATGAGCAGTTCTTC.

V and J are TRBV7-9 and TRBJ1-6; D gene uncertain. The germline CDR1 and CDR2 sequences are SEHNR and FQNEAQ (reference sequence). V shed 2 bases and J shed 5 bases, with 7 bases lying between them. The CDR3 covers 14 residues. CDR3 in amino acids: CASSLRSNNSPLHF. The DNA of the CDR3 is TGTGCCAGCAGCTTAAGGAGTAATAATTCACCCCTCCACTTT.

V and J are TRBV6-5 and TRBJ1-1; possibly TRBD1 for D (5 bases). V was shortened by 9 bases and J by 2 bases, with 13 bases between the two germline ends. The CDR3 runs 13 residues. Germline CDR1 reads MNHEY; CDR2 reads SVGAGI. CDR3 coding DNA: TGTGCCAGTATGCCGGGGCTAAACACTGAAGCTTTCTTT. Translating it yields CASMPGLNTEAFF.

J is TRBJ2-7 and V is TRBV4-1, with 9 bases that match TRBD1. V shed 4 bases and J 4 bases; nucleotides not matched to a gene: 14. The CDR3 loop spans 17 amino acids. The germline V gene encodes CDR1 MGHRA and CDR2 YSYEKL. Here the CDR3 reads CASSPRGFGTGLYEQYF. The DNA for the CDR3 is TGCGCCAGCAGCCCACGGGGATTCGGGACAGGGTTGTACGAGCAGTACTTC.

The V and J genes are TRBV5-4 and TRBJ2-6; D gene uncertain. Germline V gives CDR1 SGHNT, CDR2 YYREEE (reference sequence). The CDR3 is 16 residues long. Trimming left V 3 bases short and J 0 bases short, with 10 bases between. The CDR3 DNA reads as TGTGCCAGCAGCTCTCAATTCAGCTCTGGGGCCAACGTCCTGACTTTC. It yields the protein CASSSQFSSGANVLTF.

The chain links TRBV5-1 to TRBJ2-5, with unresolved D. Germline loops: CDR1 SGHRS, CDR2 YFSETQ. The CDR3 extends over 11 amino acids. Trimming left V 1 base short and J 7 bases short, with 5 bases between. The CDR3 reads CASSLLGTQYF. The CDR3 coding sequence is TGCGCCAGCAGCTTGCTAGGGACCCAGTACTTC.

This clone was counted a single time. The same CDR3 is also encoded by other DNA sequences in this sample. The chain has TRBV4-1 and TRBJ2-3; D unresolved. This CDR3 is 13 amino acids long. Trimming pared 0 bases from V and 4 bases from J, leaving 5 bases between. Germline loops: CDR1 MGHRA, CDR2 YSYEKL. This CDR3 reads CASSQDLSDTQYF. As DNA, the CDR3 is TGCGCCAGCAGCCAAGATCTGTCAGATACGCAGTATTTT.

The rearrangement uses TRBV24-1 and TRBJ2-3, with D uncertain. Trimming removed 6 bases at V and 4 bases at J, with 4 bases between. The CDR3 is 11 residues long. Germline V gives CDR1 KGHDR, CDR2 SFDVKD. In DNA, the CDR3 is TGTGCCACCAGTAGGGCAGATACGCAGTATTTT. Its translation: CATSRADTQYF.

This rearrangement joins TRBV10-3 to TRBJ2-5, with a possible D match to TRBD1 (6 bases). CDR3 size: 16 residues. Germline CDR1 is ENHRY and CDR2 is SYGVKD. Between the trimmed V and J ends, which lost 0 bases and 2 bases, there was a span of 13 bases. Here the CDR3 reads CAISESPGTPQETQYF. The CDR3 bases are TGTGCCATCAGTGAGTCCCCCGGGACACCACAAGAGACCCAGTACTTC.

The chain carries TRBV10-3 and TRBJ1-1, with D hard to call. V was clipped by 2 bases and J by 8 bases, with 12 bases between them. Germline V lookup: CDR1 ENHRY, CDR2 SYGVKD. The CDR3 is 13 residues long. The CDR3 region is CAISEQDGQEAFF. In nucleotides, the CDR3 is TGTGCCATCAGTGAGCAGGACGGTCAAGAAGCTTTCTTT.

CDR3 DNA: TGTGCCAGCAGCGTCTCTCCGGGGGGAAGTGGATTTATGAACACTGAAGCTTTCTTT. It specifies CASSVSPGGSGFMNTEAFF. The rearrangement joins TRBV9 to TRBJ1-1, with a possible D match to TRBD1 (5 bases). Trimming removed 2 bases at V and 0 bases at J, with 23 bases between. The CDR3 totals 19 residues. The germline gives CDR1 SGDLS, CDR2 YYNGEE.

The chain carries TRBV19 and TRBJ2-7; D gene ambiguous. This CDR3 is 12 amino acids long. V dropped 4 bases and J dropped 5 bases, with 9 bases sitting between them. Per the germline V gene, CDR1 is LNHDA and CDR2 is SQIVND (reference sequence). The CDR3 nucleotides are TGTGCCAGTAGTAATTTTAGGAACGAGCAGTACTTC. Amino acids: CASSNFRNEQYF.